The following is a T cell receptor (beta chain) sequence with its context. The data derive from a study of shared clonotypes between healthy human individuals. Naive CD8 cells were CD45RO-negative, positively selected for CCR7, excluding terminally differentiated effector memory CD45RA+ cells. Donors included only healthy HIV-negative adults lacking recent acute infections or vaccinations. The table came from immunoSEQ multiplex PCR; TCRdb's copy has only in-frame clones and leaves some out. The sample has around 2,000,000 clones; around 96% are singletons. The receptor comes from a man younger than 35 in good health. Input material: naive CD8+ T cells sorted from blood.

This CDR3 is CASSYWEGSSYNEQFF. In nucleotides, the CDR3 is TGTGCCAGCAGTTACTGGGAGGGGAGCTCCTACAATGAGCAGTTCTTC. The gene calls are TRBV6-5 and TRBJ2-1, with 7 bases matching TRBD2. The V gene end was trimmed by 1 base and the J gene end by 0 bases; junction bases not matched to a gene: 3. CDR3 length: 16 amino acids. Germline loops: CDR1 MNHEY, CDR2 SVGAGI.